This T cell receptor (beta chain) was captured in a study of early T cells in non-severe SARS-CoV-2 infection (dated by TCRdb to the early 2020s). General notes on the study: Because TCR sequencing relied on bulk RNA taken from unsorted whole blood, pairing of alpha and beta chains was not possible. The research as a whole found: Matching against VDJdb was skewed toward anti-spike CD8 responses, likely underestimated virus-specific expansions, and missed private and CD4 specificities.

Its CDR3 holds 15 amino acids, cysteine through phenylalanine. This entry keeps only the CDR3 DNA: 45 bases, framed from base 1. The V and J ends are trimmed by 5 bases and 8 bases, leaving 23 bases between them. The germline V gene (reference sequence) provides CDR1 DFQATT and CDR2 SNEGSKA. There are many counts of this clonotype. Its antigen has not been determined. Per-base qualities were not stored, and no clone one base away is much larger. This was a case-control study nested in a cohort of healthcare workers in London, UK, who had nasopharyngeal swab PCR tests and blood samples taken every week. Healthcare workers were recruited between 23 and 31 March 2020, during the week of the UK lockdown, and were followed weekly for up to roughly 16 weeks. The library was prepared using 5' RACE. These reads were obtained on a NextSeq 500. In the TCR library protocol, unique molecular identifiers were attached to individual cDNA molecules to correct for PCR bias and sequencing error. Both TCR alpha and beta chains were sequenced, and tight co-correlation was observed between alpha and beta sequence abundances in each sample. As for how the authors treated the data: Decombinator V4 was used to perform V gene, J gene and CDR3 annotation of TCR sequences. TCRs were defined as expanded if a significant change between any two time points was detected under a Poisson model with p below 0.0001. Abundances of TCRs were expressed as counts per million after normalisation to the total number of TCRs sequenced in each sample. MAIT TCRs were defined by TRAV1-2 paired with TRAJ12, TRAJ20 or TRAJ33, and iNKT TCRs by TRAV10 paired with TRAJ18. VDJdb, accessed 1 November 2021, was searched for CMV, EBV and SARS-CoV-2 annotated TCRs, with TCRs annotated for multiple antigens excluded. Through fastp at Q25 and MiXCR, TCRdb rebuilt clones from the public reads, retaining in-frame beta chains. All rows with the same CDR3 protein become a single entry with the most common DNA and genes. TCRdb, not the original authors, processed these V and J calls. The sample table contains about 67,000 distinct CDR3 sequences; only one count was recorded for 11% of them. The top ten constitute 3.8% of the sample.

The receptor was derived from an adult who was a healthcare worker with PCR-confirmed SARS-CoV-2 infection or an uninfected control (not recorded which). In this chain, TRBV20-1 is recombined with TRBJ2-3; TRBD1 is a possible D gene, resting on 6 matching bases. Sequencing was performed on whole blood. The sequenced DNA: TGCAGTGCTCCTTCAGGGGCCCTCTCAGGTGGTACGCAGTATTTT. Translated, it gives CSAPSGALSGGTQYF.